Listed here are 20 T cell receptor beta chains from one sample, sequenced in a study of blood T cell repertoires in COVID-19. The method was immunoSEQ multiplex PCR; TCRdb's version includes in-frame clones alone and lacks a portion of them. The table shows some 180,000 clones, with 88% occurring only once. Sequencing input: peripheral blood. These receptors were collected from a man aged 45-60 years who had recovered from COVID-19.

V is TRBV29-1 and J is TRBJ2-7, with 7 bases that match TRBD2. Germline V gene data show CDR1 as SQVTM and CDR2 as ANQGSEA. V dropped 6 bases and J dropped 7; count of bases not matched to a gene: 6. This CDR3 spans 11 amino acids. The CDR3 sequence: CSVERGGEQYF. Written as DNA, the CDR3 is TGCAGCGTGGAGCGGGGCGGGGAGCAGTACTTC.

This chain links TRBV5-1 with TRBJ2-1, with D perhaps matching TRBD2 (6 bases). The CDR3 runs to 16 residues. Germline V CDR1 and CDR2: SGHRS, YFSETQ. The V end was cut by 4 bases, the J end by 3 bases, with 17 bases between. As DNA, the CDR3 is TGCGCCAGCAGCGGTGCTAGCGTCTCGAGCTACAATGAGCAGTTCTTC. Its translation: CASSGASVSSYNEQFF.

The rearrangement joins TRBV2 to TRBJ1-4; tentatively, D is TRBD1 (5 bases). Looked up from germline, CDR1 is SNHLY and CDR2 is FYNNEI. The CDR3 length is 13 residues. Trimming pared 11 bases from V and 6 bases from J, leaving 16 bases between. The DNA of the CDR3 is TGTGCCGCCTCAGGCAGGGAACATGAAAAACTGTTTTTT. It encodes CAASGREHEKLFF.

The rearrangement links TRBV5-4 to TRBJ2-1; the match to TRBD2 covers 10 bases. The CDR3 totals 15 residues. Unmatched junction bases numbered 4, after V lost 2 bases and J lost 5 bases. Germline assignment: CDR1 SGHNT and CDR2 YYREEE (reference sequence). CDR3 sequence reads: CASSLAGGRDNEQFF. The CDR3 bases are TGTGCCAGCAGCTTAGCGGGAGGGAGGGACAATGAGCAGTTCTTC. Filled out from reference TRBV5-4 and TRBJ2-1, the complete variable domain reads ETGVTQSPTHLIKTRGQQVTLRCSSQSGHNTVSWYQQALGQGPQFIFQYYREEENGRGNFPPRFSGLQFPNYSSELNVNALELDDSALYLCASSLAGGRDNEQFFGPGTRLTVL.

The chain combines TRBV9 with TRBJ2-5; 11 nucleotides line up with TRBD1. Germline CDR1 and CDR2: SGDLS and YYNGEE. Trimming cost V 3 bases and J 5 bases; bases outside gene matches: 12. This CDR3 contains 17 residues. The CDR3 sequence: CASSADRDRGGRETQYF. CDR3 in DNA: TGTGCCAGCAGCGCTGACCGGGACAGGGGGGGAAGGGAGACCCAGTACTTC.

The chain combines TRBV16 with TRBJ2-1, with D tentatively TRBD2 (6 bases). The CDR3 contains 15 residues. Germline-derived CDR1 and CDR2 are KGHSY and FQNENV. V lost 2 bases to trimming and J lost 6 bases, with 14 bases between them. The CDR3 spells CASSQPLEGPNEQFF. In DNA, the CDR3 is TGTGCCAGCAGCCAACCCCTGGAGGGTCCCAATGAGCAGTTCTTC.

The genes are TRBV11-3 and TRBJ2-7; 9 positions agree with TRBD1. J was trimmed by 2 bases and V by 4 bases; bases with no gene match: 6. Per the germline V gene, CDR1 is SGHNT and CDR2 is YENEEA. This CDR3 comprises 15 residues. The CDR3 loop reads CASSYAGTGPYEQYF. The CDR3 nucleotides are TGTGCCAGCAGCTACGCCGGGACAGGGCCCTACGAGCAGTACTTC.

The chain uses TRBV11-3 and TRBJ1-6; 10 bases are a match to TRBD1. This CDR3 comprises 17 residues. Germline V gives CDR1 SGHNT, CDR2 YENEEA. Unmatched junction bases numbered 14, after V lost 5 bases and J lost 10 bases. The CDR3 loop is CASSVGDRGEGISPLHF. CDR3 DNA sequence: TGTGCCAGCAGCGTCGGGGACAGGGGAGAGGGCATCTCACCCCTCCACTTT.

The genes are TRBV12-1 and TRBJ2-3; TRBD2 was called by the table and not checked on the DNA. TRBV12-1 is a listed pseudogene. The CDR3 totals 12 residues. The CDR3 coding sequence is TGTGCCAGCAGCTTCATGGAGAATACGCAGTATTTT. Protein sequence: CASSFMENTQYF.

This rearrangement joins TRBV28 to TRBJ2-5; 9 positions agree with TRBD1. This CDR3 is built from 13 residues. Trimming took 7 bases from V and 6 from J; bases not matched to a gene: 6. Germline values: CDR1 MDHEN, CDR2 SYDVKM. CDR3 DNA: TGTGCCAGCAACGGACAGGGGAGACAGACCCAGTACTTC. This translates into CASNGQGRQTQYF.

The CDR3 loop is CASSYRAEAMGYGYTF. The CDR3 DNA is TGTGCCAGCAGTTACAGGGCGGAGGCCATGGGCTATGGCTACACCTTC. The chain recombines TRBV6-2 or TRBV6-3 with TRBJ1-2; D is undetermined. The CDR3 is made up of 16 amino acids. Trimming cost V 2 bases and J 4 bases, with 17 bases left between them. From germline, CDR1 is MNHEY and CDR2 SVGEGT.

This clone was recorded only once. The J gene is TRBJ2-5, the V gene TRBV6-6; 7 bases line up with TRBD1. V trimming: 5 bases; J trimming: 4 bases; junction bases outside the gene matches: 13. The germline gives CDR1 MNHNY, CDR2 SVGAGI (reference sequence). The CDR3 covers 16 residues. The CDR3 region is CASSRQGRVKGETQYF. CDR3 DNA: TGTGCCAGCAGTCGACAGGGAAGGGTAAAAGGAGAGACCCAGTACTTC.

Regarding this clone: The conserved phenylalanine or tryptophan normally closing the CDR3 is absent here, so this likely arose from a read error. The DNA is left out, because the CDR3 cannot be placed on it with certainty; the CDR3 is given as TCRdb lists it. This chain joins TRBV28 and TRBJ1-2; TRBD1, as called in the table, went unchecked against the DNA. The CDR3 is 14 residues long, counting both termini. Germline loops: CDR1 MDHEN, CDR2 SYDVKM. CDR3 region: CASSPNRDKGPQSI.

The genes are TRBV5-1 and TRBJ2-2, with TRBD2 identical over 10 bases. Losses at the gene ends were 4 bases for V and 5 bases for J; bases not matched to a gene: 8. CDR1 is SGHRS and CDR2 is YFSETQ in the germline V gene. The CDR3 covers 16 residues. The CDR3, as DNA: TGCGCCAGCAGCCCACTAGCGGGAAAGGGGACCGGGGAGCTGTTTTTT. Amino acid sequence: CASSPLAGKGTGELFF.

In this sample, this clone turned up a few times. This chain connects TRBV4-1 to TRBJ2-7; 10 bases map to TRBD2. The CDR3 length is 15 residues. The germline V gene has CDR1 MGHRA and CDR2 YSYEKL. V was clipped by 1 base and J by 4 bases; unmatched bases: 4. CDR3: CASSQVASGSYEQYF. CDR3 coding DNA: TGCGCCAGCAGCCAAGTGGCTAGCGGGAGTTACGAGCAGTACTTC.

The chain has TRBV18 and TRBJ2-1; D is perhaps TRBD2 (6 bases). Germline V gene sequence: CDR1 KGHSH, CDR2 LQKENI. The V gene lost 2 bases and the J gene lost 3 bases, with 17 bases spanning the gap. This CDR3 has 17 residues. CDR3 nucleotides: TGTGCCAGCTCACCAAAGGTGGGGGAGGTGTACTACAATGAGCAGTTCTTC. Its translation is CASSPKVGEVYYNEQFF.

The chain couples TRBV11-3 to TRBJ2-7, with TRBD1 identical over 7 bases. V dropped 3 bases and J dropped 0; count of bases not matched to a gene: 8. CDR3 length: 16 residues. Germline V lookup: CDR1 SGHNT, CDR2 YENEEA. CDR3 sequence: CASSLTGPYASYEQYF. In DNA form, the CDR3 reads TGTGCCAGCAGCTTGACAGGGCCGTATGCCTCCTACGAGCAGTACTTC. Together with reference TRBV11-3 and TRBJ2-7, the CDR3 gives the full variable domain: EAGVVQSPRYKIIEKKQPVAFWCNPISGHNTLYWYLQNLGQGPELLIRYENEEAVDDSQLPKDRFSAERLKGVDSTLKIQPAELGDSAVYLCASSLTGPYASYEQYFGPGTRLTVT.

The rearrangement uses TRBV6-2 or TRBV6-3 and TRBJ2-3, with D maybe TRBD2 (6 bases). CDR1 MNHEY and CDR2 SVGEGT come from the germline V gene. The V and J ends lost 0 bases and 0 bases respectively, with 13 bases between them. The length of the CDR3 is 17 residues. The CDR3 here is CASSYSSGARSTDTQYF. Written as DNA, the CDR3 is TGTGCCAGCAGTTACTCGTCGGGAGCGCGTAGCACAGATACGCAGTATTTT.

This clone has only one observation. The genes are TRBV5-3 and TRBJ2-3, with 8 bases lining up with TRBD2. TRBV5-3 is classed as an ORF, of uncertain function. V gave up 10 bases and J gave up 5 bases; unmatched junction bases: 12. This CDR3 has 14 amino acids. The CDR3 nucleotides read TGTGCCGGCTATAGCGGGAAGGTAGTAGATACGCAGTATTTT. Its protein product is CAGYSGKVVDTQYF.

This rearrangement joins TRBV27 to TRBJ2-5; 10 bases line up with TRBD2. CDR1 MNHEY and CDR2 SMNVEV come from the germline V gene (reference sequence). The ends lost 6 bases at V and 7 bases at J; junction bases unmatched: 8. The CDR3 is 14 amino acids. This CDR3 reads CASRTSGEMGTQYF. In nucleotides, the CDR3 is TGTGCCAGCAGAACTAGCGGGGAGATGGGGACCCAGTACTTC.